Reported below is one T cell receptor beta chain. MiXCR was run by TCRdb on the 5' RACE reads, yielding one entry per CDR3 protein. The data contain 200,000 to 250,000 distinct CDR3 sequences, around 8.1% of them singletons. The data are from a study of identical twins. V was cut by 5 bases and J by 4 bases, with 20 bases left in between. Germline V lookup: CDR1 MDHEN, CDR2 SYDVKM. This CDR3 comprises 16 residues. Separately, the same data were catalogued under a study of yellow fever vaccine responses in identical twins.

The chain is built from TRBV28 and TRBJ2-5; D tentatively reads TRBD1 or TRBD2 (5 bases each). The sequenced material came from memory (CD45RO+) T cells sorted from blood. This receptor was obtained from a woman between 18 and 29 years old in good health. This CDR3 reads CASSPGLSRGRETQYF. In DNA, the CDR3 is TGTGCCAGCAGTCCGGGCCTCTCCCGGGGCCGAGAGACCCAGTACTTC.